These T cell receptor beta chains were read from a single sample in a study of blood T cell repertoires in COVID-19. The assay was immunoSEQ multiplex PCR, and TCRdb's table has in-frame clones only and misses some. The profile shows about 300,000 clones, more than 80% of them singletons. The sequencing sample was made of peripheral blood. These receptor sequences come from a woman aged 50 to 60 with COVID-19, enrolled during active disease. Both conserved end residues are part of each CDR3. Fields, in order: V gene, clone size, D gene, J gene, CDR3 DNA, CDR3 protein. D genes are given only for firm matches. Clone size is not always given. Where it is, it says once, few, many or a class for expanded clones.

V: TRBV3-1/TRBV3-2; size: .; D: .; J: TRBJ2-5; DNA: TGTGCCAGCAGCCGGGACACGAAGGTAGAGACCCAGTACTTC; CDR3: CASSRDTKVETQYF
V: TRBV27; size: .; D: TRBD1; J: TRBJ1-1; DNA: TGTGCCAGCAGTTTACCTGACAGGGGGGCTGAAGCTTTCTTT; CDR3: CASSLPDRGAEAFF
V: TRBV7-9; size: .; D: TRBD2; J: TRBJ2-1; DNA: TGTGCCAGCTCCATACTAGCGAACAGAAACAATGAGCAGTTCTTC; CDR3: CASSILANRNNEQFF
V: TRBV27; size: .; D: .; J: TRBJ2-7; DNA: TGTGCCAGCAGGCCTCCTAGGGGGACATCTCCCTACGAGCAGTACTTC; CDR3: CASRPPRGTSPYEQYF
V: TRBV7-8; size: once; D: TRBD1; J: TRBJ2-5; DNA: TGTGCCAGCAGCTTAGCGAAGGCAGGGGGCGCGAAGACCCAGTACTTC; CDR3: CASSLAKAGGAKTQYF
V: TRBV6-1; size: .; D: .; J: TRBJ2-2; DNA: TGTGCCAGCAGTGACGGAACGGTGAGGACCGGGGAGCTGTTTTTT; CDR3: CASSDGTVRTGELFF
V: TRBV18; size: .; D: .; J: TRBJ1-1; DNA: TGTGCCAGCTCCCAGTCTGTGAACACTGAAGCTTTCTTT; CDR3: CASSQSVNTEAFF
V: TRBV29-1; size: .; D: TRBD1; J: TRBJ1-1; DNA: TGCAGCGTTGAAGTTCAGGGACAGGGGGATAGTGAAGCTTTCTTT; CDR3: CSVEVQGQGDSEAFF
V: TRBV11-3; size: .; D: TRBD1; J: TRBJ2-7; DNA: TGTGCCAGCAGCTTTAGACAGGGGAACTACGAGCAGTACTTC; CDR3: CASSFRQGNYEQYF
V: TRBV4-2; size: .; D: .; J: TRBJ1-5; DNA: TGTGCCAGCAGCCAAGATGGGGGGGGCGGCAATCAGCCCCAGCATTTT; CDR3: CASSQDGGGGNQPQHF
V: TRBV18; size: .; D: .; J: TRBJ2-5; DNA: TGTGCCAGCTCACCTACAGGGATCCGGGAGACCCAGTACTTC; CDR3: CASSPTGIRETQYF
V: TRBV27; size: .; D: .; J: TRBJ1-2; DNA: TGTGCCAGCAGTTCCCGCCTTCGGGGGAACTATGGCTACACCTTC; CDR3: CASSSRLRGNYGYTF
V: TRBV6-6; size: once; D: TRBD1; J: TRBJ1-1; DNA: TGTGCCAGCAACTACAGGGGGATCACTGAAGCTTTCTTT; CDR3: CASNYRGITEAFF
V: TRBV10-1; size: .; D: TRBD1; J: TRBJ2-2; DNA: TGCGCCAACCGGGACAGGGTCCATAGTACGAACACCGGGGAGCTGTTTTTT; CDR3: CANRDRVHSTNTGELFF
V: TRBV18; size: .; D: TRBD2; J: TRBJ2-3; DNA: TGTGCCAGCTCCCCAGGACTAGCGGGAGTAGGAGATACGCAGTATTTT; CDR3: CASSPGLAGVGDTQYF
V: TRBV20-1; size: .; D: .; J: TRBJ1-1; DNA: TGCAGTGCTAGAATTCAGGGAGGAGCTTTCTTT; CDR3: CSARIQGGAFF
V: TRBV5-1; size: .; D: .; J: TRBJ1-1; DNA: TGCGCCAGCAGCCCCTTAGGGGGAGTCGGTACTGAAGCTTTCTTT; CDR3: CASSPLGGVGTEAFF
V: TRBV18; size: .; D: TRBD1; J: TRBJ1-5; DNA: TGTGCCAGCTCGCCTACAGGGGATAGCAATCAGCCCCAGCATTTT; CDR3: CASSPTGDSNQPQHF
V: TRBV6-6; size: .; D: TRBD1; J: TRBJ2-6; DNA: TGTGCCAGCAGGGGACAGAGCTCTGGGGCCAACGTCCTGACTTTC; CDR3: CASRGQSSGANVLTF
V: TRBV3-1/TRBV3-2; size: .; D: .; J: TRBJ2-7; DNA: TGTGCCAGCAGCCAGGGACATCTCTACGAGCAGTACTTC; CDR3: CASSQGHLYEQYF
V: TRBV5-6; size: once; D: TRBD1; J: TRBJ1-2; DNA: TGTGCCAGCATCCGGACAGGATCCTACTATGGCTACACCTTC; CDR3: CASIRTGSYYGYTF
V: TRBV7-9; size: .; D: .; J: TRBJ1-4; DNA: TGTGCCAGCAGCTACGGTTCTGAAAAACTGTTTTTT; CDR3: CASSYGSEKLFF
V: TRBV30; size: .; D: .; J: TRBJ1-3; DNA: TGTGCCTGGAGTACAGGAAGCTCTGGAAACACCATATATTTT; CDR3: CAWSTGSSGNTIYF
V: TRBV18; size: few; D: .; J: TRBJ2-7; DNA: TGTGCCAGCTCACCTGACAGAAAATACGAGCAGTACTTC; CDR3: CASSPDRKYEQYF
V: TRBV3-1/TRBV3-2; size: .; D: .; J: TRBJ1-2; DNA: TGTGCCAGCAGCCTTGGGGGCATAGGACGTGGCTACACCTTC; CDR3: CASSLGGIGRGYTF
V: TRBV7-9; size: once; D: TRBD1; J: TRBJ2-7; DNA: TGTGCCAGCAGCTCGCGAGGAGAGGGACAGGGGGCGATTGACGAGCAGTACTTC; CDR3: CASSSRGEGQGAIDEQYF
V: TRBV30; size: .; D: TRBD1; J: TRBJ1-2; DNA: TGTGCCTGGAGTCGGGACAGGCTAAACAGCGGCTACACCTTC; CDR3: CAWSRDRLNSGYTF
V: TRBV28; size: .; D: .; J: TRBJ1-1; DNA: TGTGCCAGCAGCCTCAGGGGCTGGGCGGCTTTCTTT; CDR3: CASSLRGWAAFF
V: TRBV27; size: .; D: .; J: TRBJ1-1; DNA: TGTGCCAGCAGACCAAGACAGGACGCGACTGAAGCTTTCTTT; CDR3: CASRPRQDATEAFF
V: TRBV27; size: .; D: .; J: TRBJ1-6; DNA: TGTGCCAGCAGTTTCCACAGGGTCAGTAATTCACCCCTCCACTTT; CDR3: CASSFHRVSNSPLHF
V: TRBV19; size: many; D: TRBD1; J: TRBJ2-7; DNA: TGTGCCACAGGGACAGGCTCCTACGAGCAGTACTTC; CDR3: CATGTGSYEQYF
V: TRBV11-3; size: .; D: TRBD1; J: TRBJ1-5; DNA: TGTGCCAGCAGCGCGGGACAGACTAATCAGCCCCAGCATTTT; CDR3: CASSAGQTNQPQHF
V: TRBV18; size: .; D: .; J: TRBJ2-1; DNA: TGTGCCAGCTCACCGAGCGGGCTGGGGAACAATGAGCAGTTCTTC; CDR3: CASSPSGLGNNEQFF
V: TRBV4-1; size: .; D: .; J: TRBJ2-3; DNA: TGCGCCAGCAGCCAAGATACAGGCACAGGGTTTGCAGATACGCAGTATTTT; CDR3: CASSQDTGTGFADTQYF
V: TRBV5-1; size: .; D: .; J: TRBJ1-1; DNA: TGCGCCAGCAGCTTAAGCGGAGGCACTGAAGCTTTCTTT; CDR3: CASSLSGGTEAFF
V: TRBV5-4; size: .; D: .; J: TRBJ2-7; DNA: TGTGCCAGCAGCAGCGAGGGACTCTTATACGAGCAGTACTTC; CDR3: CASSSEGLLYEQYF
V: TRBV6-1; size: once; D: TRBD2; J: TRBJ2-1; DNA: TGTGCCAGCAGTGGCGGCCGGACTAGCGGGGGGGGCTCCTACAATGAGCAGTTCTTC; CDR3: CASSGGRTSGGGSYNEQFF
V: TRBV5-4; size: .; D: .; J: TRBJ1-1; DNA: TGTGCCAGCAGCTTGAGGGGCCCCAACACTGAAGCTTTCTTT; CDR3: CASSLRGPNTEAFF
V: TRBV9; size: .; D: .; J: TRBJ1-2; DNA: TGTGCCAGCAGCTCGGACAGTGGGAGCCTTTATACCTTC; CDR3: CASSSDSGSLYTF
V: TRBV11-3; size: .; D: TRBD1; J: TRBJ1-1; DNA: TGTGCCAGCAGGGACCAGGGGGGAGTTGGCGAGGCTTTCTTT; CDR3: CASRDQGGVGEAFF
V: TRBV30; size: .; D: .; J: TRBJ2-7; DNA: TGTGCCTCCGGACTAAACCACTACGAGCAGTACTTC; CDR3: CASGLNHYEQYF
V: TRBV10-3; size: .; D: TRBD1; J: TRBJ1-2; DNA: TGTGCCATCAGGGCCACCGACAGGGGAAATGGCTACACCTTC; CDR3: CAIRATDRGNGYTF
V: TRBV5-1; size: .; D: TRBD1; J: TRBJ2-7; DNA: TGCGCCAGCAGCTTGGTTCCAGGGGGCTACGAGCAGTACTTC; CDR3: CASSLVPGGYEQYF
V: TRBV6-2/TRBV6-3; size: once; D: TRBD2; J: TRBJ2-3; DNA: TGTGCCAGCAGTATACGACTAGCGGGAGTTGGCACAGATACGCAGTATTTT; CDR3: CASSIRLAGVGTDTQYF
V: TRBV3-1/TRBV3-2; size: .; D: TRBD2; J: TRBJ2-7; DNA: TGTGCCAGCAGCCAAAGCGGGGTCGAGCAGTACTTC; CDR3: CASSQSGVEQYF
V: TRBV10-3; size: .; D: TRBD1; J: TRBJ2-7; DNA: TGTGCCACCGGACAGGACACTGACGAGCAGTACTTC; CDR3: CATGQDTDEQYF
V: TRBV21-1; size: .; D: .; J: TRBJ2-7; DNA: TGTGCCAGCAGCACCCTTGGGAGGTTTGCCGAGCAGTACTTC; CDR3: CASSTLGRFAEQYF
V: TRBV6-5; size: .; D: .; J: TRBJ2-5; DNA: TGTGCCAGCAGGCAAGGACTGGCGGAGACCCAGTACTTC; CDR3: CASRQGLAETQYF
V: TRBV18; size: .; D: .; J: TRBJ1-2; DNA: TGTGCCAGCTCCCTCGGGGGGGGCTTTATGTATGGCTACACCTTC; CDR3: CASSLGGGFMYGYTF
V: TRBV20-1; size: .; D: .; J: TRBJ1-2; DNA: TGCAGTGCTGGTGACGGAGTCTTC; CDR3: CSAGDGVF